This TCR beta chain was profiled in a study of blood T cell repertoires in COVID-19 (TCRdb year 2020). Some background on the complete study: The collaborator samples originated in the United States, Italy and Spain and spanned the acute and convalescent phases of COVID-19. The prospective study material was composed of cDNA or gDNA derived from T cells, B-cell-depleted T cells, or PBMCs. Subjects who had been exposed to COVID-19, were actively infected with it, or had recovered from it provided the deeply sampled blood TCRbeta repertoires that made up the dataset. The repertoires were made available in a free public database intended to serve as a resource for research on the immune response to SARS-CoV-2. Samples were obtained from the ongoing ImmuneRACE study (first 160 participants) and from 1,254 subjects provided by 6 global collaborators. Nearly every sample came with metadata listing a de-identified subject ID, COVID-19 status, age in years and sex. Where available, HLA class I and class II types were taken from metadata supplied by the sample provider and were not determined by assay-based typing. What the authors observed across the whole study: The quantity of clinical and demographic metadata differed by source and by participant and was supplied without curation.

TCRbeta CDR3 regions were amplified from genomic DNA using the immunoSEQ Assay, a bias-controlled multiplex PCR. On the authors' methods: Within the assay, amplification of reference gene primers was used to estimate how many nucleated cells each sample contained. Sequence reads were collapsed and filtered to measure the absolute abundance of every unique TCRbeta CDR3 rearrangement. For each sample, productive Simpson clonality was calculated as the square root of Simpson's diversity index across productive rearrangements. The clones in this table, taken by TCRdb from immuneACCESS, are in-frame only. Not every clone is retained; where verified, under half of the shortfall comes from an unresolved V gene, and the cause of the rest is unknown. V, J and clone size derive from that table, while D and trimming were established from the DNA sequence. The sample table shows approximately 240,000 clones, and about 85% are seen once. The ten largest account for under 3.5% of the sample.

As concerns this clone: It lacks a known antigen. Qualities for individual bases were not recorded, and no much larger clone is one base off.

A second Seattle source provided samples from volunteer blood donors who had recovered from COVID-19. The collaborating institutions used their own protocols to collect whole blood in K2EDTA tubes. Collaborator samples were shipped for TCRbeta analysis as frozen whole blood, isolated PBMCs, or DNA extracted from either sample type. The CDR3 holds 18 amino acids from the cysteine to the phenylalanine. Only the CDR3 region is kept as DNA, spanning 54 bases read in frame from base 1. For CDR1 and CDR2, the germline V gene lists MDHEN and SYDVKM. V loses 6 bases, J loses 1 base, and the germline ends lie 21 bases apart.

What was sequenced was peripheral blood. This sequence originates from a man aged 50-60 years who had recovered from COVID-19. The rearranged segments are TRBV28 and TRBJ2-2; the D gene is perhaps TRBD2, from 7 matching bases. At the DNA level, the sequence is TGTGCCAGCAGCGATCCCCGGGGGGCTGGGGTGAACACCGGGGAGCTGTTTTTT. The encoded protein is CASSDPRGAGVNTGELFF.